These 22 T cell receptor beta chains originate from one sample sequenced in a study of T cell changes during pregnancy in multiple sclerosis. The data were produced by immunoSEQ multiplex PCR, yet TCRdb's version contains in-frame clones alone and is incomplete. The sample has tens of thousands of clones; approximately 90% are singletons. Here the sequenced sample was peripheral blood, taken in the first trimester of pregnancy. The receptors derive from a female donor in good health, enrolled as a control in a pregnancy study.

The CDR3 sequence is CASTLDFSYNEQFF. CDR3 DNA sequence: TGTGCCAGCACCTTGGACTTTTCCTACAATGAGCAGTTCTTC. V is TRBV7-9 and J is TRBJ2-1, with D perhaps TRBD2 (5 bases). Trimming pared 7 bases from V and 1 base from J, leaving 11 bases between. Germline V gene sequence: CDR1 SEHNR, CDR2 FQNEAQ (reference sequence). The CDR3 has 14 residues. The full variable domain, in which reference TRBV7-9 and TRBJ2-1 provide the parts outside the CDR3, is DTGVSQNPRHKITKRGQNVTFRCDPISEHNRLYWYRQTLGQGPEFLTYFQNEAQLEKSRLLSDRFSAERPKGSFSTLEIQRTEQGDSAMYLCASTLDFSYNEQFFGPGTRLTVL.

The chain carries TRBV28 and TRBJ2-3, with 7 nucleotides matching TRBD2. The V and J ends lost 6 bases and 5 bases, in that order; junction bases with no gene match: 17. Per germline, CDR1 MDHEN and CDR2 SYDVKM. The length of the CDR3 is 17 residues. As DNA, the CDR3 is TGTGCCAGCAGCTTCCGTTTGGGCGGAGGGAGGGAAGATACGCAGTATTTT. Protein product: CASSFRLGGGREDTQYF.

This clone was seen a single time. This rearrangement joins TRBV5-5 to TRBJ2-3; 8 nucleotides match TRBD2. The CDR3 has 15 residues. Germline V gives CDR1 SGHKS, CDR2 YYEKEE (reference sequence). The J segment lost 2 bases and the V segment lost 5 bases, leaving 7 bases of the junction unmatched. CDR3 DNA: TGTGCCAGCAGATTTACTAGCGGAATCACAGATACGCAGTATTTT. Its translation: CASRFTSGITDTQYF. The whole variable domain, remainder taken from reference TRBV5-5 and TRBJ2-3, is DAGVTQSPTHLIKTRGQQVTLRCSPISGHKSVSWYQQVLGQGPQFIFQYYEKEERGRGNFPDRFSARQFPNYSSELNVNALLLGDSALYLCASRFTSGITDTQYFGPGTRLTVL.

The sample holds one count of this clone. The chain is built from TRBV28 and TRBJ2-2; TRBD1 matches at 8 bases. The length of the CDR3 is 19 residues. Looked up from germline, CDR1 is MDHEN and CDR2 is SYDVKM. J gave up 5 bases and V 2 bases, and 16 bases lay outside the gene matches. CDR3 sequence (DNA): TGTGCCAGCAGTTTACTATGGGTTTCAGGGGGCGTGAGGACCGGGGAGCTGTTTTTT. Its translation is CASSLLWVSGGVRTGELFF.

The V gene is TRBV28, the J gene TRBJ2-7; 7 nucleotides line up with TRBD2. The CDR3 extends over 14 amino acids. V gave up 2 bases and J gave up 9 bases; unmatched junction bases: 10. The germline gives CDR1 MDHEN, CDR2 SYDVKM. CDR3 sequence reads: CASSLAGALLGQYF. The CDR3 DNA reads as TGTGCCAGCAGTTTAGCGGGAGCCCTCCTGGGGCAGTACTTC.

The rearrangement joins TRBV5-8 to TRBJ2-1, with no clear D. V lost 7 bases, J lost 3 bases, and 5 bases lay in between. The CDR3 is 11 residues long. CDR1 is SGHTS, CDR2 YDEGEE, per germline. CDR3 in DNA: TGTGCCAGCGGGCTCTACAATGAGCAGTTCTTC. Protein product: CASGLYNEQFF.

CDR3: CASRWRDSSSYEQYF. DNA of the CDR3: TGTGCCAGCCGCTGGCGGGACTCAAGCTCCTACGAGCAGTACTTC. The chain recombines TRBV19 with TRBJ2-7; the D gene is possibly TRBD2 (6 bases). Per germline, CDR1 LNHDA and CDR2 SQIVND (reference sequence). The V end was cut by 9 bases, the J end by 0 bases, with 18 bases between. The CDR3 covers 15 residues.

The V gene is TRBV7-2, the J gene TRBJ2-3; maybe TRBD2 (6 bases). V was trimmed by 5 bases and J by 4 bases, leaving 16 bases between them. Germline V CDR1 and CDR2: SGHTA, FQGNSA. CDR3 length: 15 residues. The CDR3 nucleotides are TGTGCCAGCAGCGTACCGGGACTTCCCCCAGATACGCAGTATTTT. Translated: CASSVPGLPPDTQYF.

This clone was seen a single time. The chain combines TRBV15 with TRBJ2-1, with D possibly TRBD2 on 6 matching bases. In germline, CDR1 is LNHNV, CDR2 YYDKDF (reference sequence). The V and J ends lost 4 bases and 2 bases respectively, with 12 bases between them. The CDR3 runs to 15 residues. This CDR3 is CATSNPGRPYNEQFF. In DNA, the CDR3 is TGTGCCACCAGCAACCCCGGGAGACCCTACAATGAGCAGTTCTTC.

CDR3 nucleotide sequence: TGTGCCAGCAGTGGAGGGTTCAGGGAGACCCAGTACTTC. Amino acids: CASSGGFRETQYF. The chain links TRBV6-1 to TRBJ2-5; D possibly corresponds to TRBD2 (5 bases). The germline CDR1 and CDR2 sequences are MNHNS and SASEGT. The CDR3 covers 13 residues. Trimming took off 4 bases at V and 5 bases at J, with 11 bases between the two ends.

The chain has TRBV29-1 and TRBJ2-4, with 7 bases fitting TRBD2. The junction had 14 bases not matched to a gene; V was cut back by 0 bases and J by 3 bases. Per germline, CDR1 SQVTM and CDR2 ANQGSEA. This CDR3 spans 18 amino acids. CDR3 bases: TGCAGCGTTGAAGAGTGGTGGGTAGCGGGCCGTGGCAAAAACATTCAGTACTTC. It is translated as CSVEEWWVAGRGKNIQYF.

This clone was seen a single time. The chain uses TRBV28 and TRBJ2-7, with 11 bases fitting TRBD2. V shed 3 bases, J shed 3 bases, and the junction held 1 base outside the gene matches. The CDR3 spans 14 residues. In germline, CDR1 is MDHEN, CDR2 SYDVKM. CDR3 sequence (DNA): TGTGCCAGCAGTTTTGGGACTAGCGGCTACGAGCAGTACTTC. It specifies CASSFGTSGYEQYF.

The chain recombines TRBV11-2 with TRBJ2-5; 12 nucleotides agree with TRBD2. Germline CDR1 and CDR2: SGHAT and FQNNGV. CDR3 length: 15 residues. J lost 4 bases, V lost 1 base, and 1 base had no gene match. The CDR3 spells CASSLGTSGAETQYF. CDR3 coding DNA: TGTGCCAGCAGCTTAGGGACTAGCGGGGCAGAGACCCAGTACTTC.

The V and J genes are TRBV6-5 and TRBJ2-3; D might be TRBD1 (6 bases). The CDR3 totals 13 residues. Trimming removed 0 bases from V and 9 bases from J, with 10 bases in between. Looked up from germline, CDR1 is MNHEY and CDR2 is SVGAGI. The CDR3 is CASSYSGQITQYF. Written as DNA, the CDR3 is TGTGCCAGCAGTTACTCCGGACAGATAACGCAGTATTTT.

The rearrangement joins TRBV27 to TRBJ2-1; 9 bases line up with TRBD1. Germline-derived CDR1 and CDR2 are MNHEY and SMNVEV (reference sequence). V was pared by 5 bases and J by 0 bases, with 2 bases of the junction left unmatched. The CDR3 is 15 residues long. The CDR3 coding sequence is TGTGCCAGCAGTACGACAGGGGGCTCCTACAATGAGCAGTTCTTC. Encoded protein: CASSTTGGSYNEQFF.

V and J are TRBV5-1 and TRBJ2-1; the match to TRBD2 covers 8 bases. The CDR3 consists of 14 residues. The ends lost 2 bases at V and 7 bases at J; junction bases unmatched: 5. The germline V gene encodes CDR1 SGHRS and CDR2 YFSETQ. The CDR3 DNA reads TGCGCCAGCAGCTTTATCCAGCGGGAGAATGAGCAGTTCTTC. Its protein product is CASSFIQRENEQFF.

This chain connects TRBV2 to TRBJ1-5, with D tentatively TRBD1 (6 bases). Trimming took off 3 bases at V and 1 base at J, with 10 bases between the two ends. The CDR3 is 15 amino acids. The germline gives CDR1 SNHLY, CDR2 FYNNEI. CDR3 residues: CASSELTGSNQPQHF. DNA for the CDR3: TGTGCCAGCAGTGAGCTTACAGGGAGCAATCAGCCCCAGCATTTT.

The CDR3 loop is CASSRRTSGSSLANTGELFF. The CDR3 nucleotides read TGTGCCAGCAGCCGACGGACTAGCGGGAGTTCCCTAGCGAACACCGGGGAGCTGTTTTTT. This chain joins TRBV4-2 and TRBJ2-2, with 13 bases identical to TRBD2. V lost 4 bases, J lost 0 bases, and 11 bases stayed unmatched. CDR3 size: 20 residues. Germline lookup yields CDR1 LGHNA and CDR2 YNFKEQ.

The chain uses TRBV29-1 and TRBJ2-1, with 12 bases identical to TRBD2. The ends lost 6 bases at V and 7 bases at J; junction bases unmatched: 4. The germline CDR1 and CDR2 sequences are SQVTM and ANQGSEA. CDR3 length: 13 residues. The CDR3 loop reads CSVGTSGRNEQFF. The CDR3 DNA reads as TGCAGCGTCGGGACTAGCGGGCGGAATGAGCAGTTCTTC.

The V and J genes are TRBV6-5 and TRBJ2-3; TRBD2 agrees at 7 bases. The trim removed 6 bases at V and 0 bases at J, leaving 6 bases unmatched. The CDR3 extends over 15 amino acids. Germline CDR1 MNHEY, CDR2 SVGAGI. The CDR3 DNA reads TGTGCCAGCAGCTTGCGGGGGACTAGCACAGATACGCAGTATTTT. It specifies CASSLRGTSTDTQYF.

This sequence joins TRBV6-6 and TRBJ2-7; TRBD2 matches 8 bases. The CDR3 sequence is 14 residues long. J was trimmed by 6 bases and V by 2 bases; bases with no gene match: 6. CDR1 is MNHNY and CDR2 is SVGAGI in the germline V gene (reference sequence). This CDR3 reads CASSYREGQIEQYF. CDR3 nucleotides: TGTGCCAGCAGTTACCGGGAGGGCCAAATCGAGCAGTACTTC.

CDR3 loop: CASSWGAEAFF. The DNA for the CDR3 is TGTGCCAGCAGCTGGGGGGCTGAAGCTTTCTTT. The rearrangement joins TRBV7-8 to TRBJ1-1; tentatively, D is TRBD1 (5 bases). The CDR3 has 11 residues. Germline V gene data show CDR1 as SGHVS and CDR2 as FQNEAQ. Trimming left V 4 bases short and J 6 bases short, with 6 bases between.